Listed here are 8 T cell receptor beta chains from one sample, sequenced in a study of vaccination and CD4 T cells after COVID-19. Oncomine TCR Beta short-read sequencing was applied to DNA from cultured CD4+ T cells. From the PCR reads, TCRdb called clonotypes with MiXCR, one entry per CDR3 protein. The table has around 12,000 distinct CDR3 sequences, roughly half seen once. These TCRs are of unknown antigen specificity. Noted treatment: approximately 11-day PBMC culture with coronavirus spike peptide pools or control peptides (ViraFEST assay). The sample was CD4+ T cells from blood, cultured in vitro. Receptor source: a human donor who had recovered from COVID-19.

The chain combines TRBV12-3 or TRBV12-4 with TRBJ2-3; 11 nucleotides match TRBD2. Germline trimming cut 3 bases from V and 3 bases from J; bases unmatched to any gene: 5. The CDR3 extends over 16 amino acids. The CDR3 here is CASSLGSGRATDTQYF. The CDR3 bases are TGTGCCAGCAGTTTGGGTAGCGGGAGGGCGACAGATACGCAGTATTTT.

The V and J genes are TRBV7-2 and TRBJ2-7, with 7 bases matching TRBD2. Germline CDR1 reads SGHTA; CDR2 reads FQGNSA. V gave up 1 base and J gave up 5 bases; unmatched junction bases: 14. CDR3 length equals 17 residues. The CDR3 reads CASSLVPSGTPGDEQYF. The CDR3 region has the DNA TGTGCCAGCAGCTTAGTTCCTAGCGGTACTCCCGGGGACGAGCAGTACTTC.

The chain employs TRBV7-9 and TRBJ1-4; D ambiguous. Trimming shortened V by 4 bases and J by 7 bases, and 10 bases separated the two germline ends. The CDR3 runs to 13 residues. Germline V gene data show CDR1 as SEHNR and CDR2 as FQNEAQ (reference sequence). This CDR3 reads CASSSGRGEKLFF. As DNA, the CDR3 is TGTGCCAGCAGCTCCGGGCGCGGTGAAAAACTGTTTTTT.

V usage is TRBV5-4 and J usage is TRBJ2-7, with 10 bases aligning to TRBD2. The length of the CDR3 is 15 residues. The V gene's germline CDR1 is SGHNT and CDR2 YYREEE (reference sequence). Trimming at V came to 4 bases and at J to 7 bases, leaving 11 bases not matched to a gene. CDR3 in DNA: TGTGCCAGCAGCGCACTAGCGGGACAGTCGGAGGAGCAGTACTTC. This gives the protein CASSALAGQSEEQYF.

The gene calls are TRBV20-1 and TRBJ2-7; 14 bases align to TRBD2. CDR3 size: 19 residues. The V gene end was trimmed by 3 bases and the J gene end by 2 bases; junction bases not matched to a gene: 15. The germline CDR1 and CDR2 sequences are DFQATT and SNEGSKA (reference sequence). CDR3 sequence reads: CSARRRWGLAGEGAYEQYF. Written as DNA, the CDR3 is TGCAGTGCTAGGAGGAGGTGGGGACTAGCGGGAGAGGGGGCCTACGAGCAGTACTTC.

The rearrangement links TRBV5-1 to TRBJ2-5; the D gene is possibly TRBD2 (6 bases). The CDR3 length is 17 residues. With 4 bases removed from V and 4 bases from J, the gap between germline ends came to 23 bases. Germline V CDR1 and CDR2: SGHRS, YFSETQ. For the CDR3, the DNA is TGCGCCAGCAGCCAAGGGGTCGGGAGATACGCCCTAGAGACCCAGTACTTC. It translates to CASSQGVGRYALETQYF.

This clonotype came up once. The chain combines TRBV4-2 with TRBJ1-1; a possible D gene is TRBD1 (5 bases). This CDR3 is 13 amino acids long. Germline CDR1 and CDR2: LGHNA and YNFKEQ. With 0 bases removed from V and 11 bases from J, the gap between germline ends came to 13 bases. CDR3 in DNA: TGTGCCAGCAGCCAAGATTCCCCGGGGACGGCTTTCTTT. Its protein product is CASSQDSPGTAFF.

The genes are TRBV7-6 and TRBJ2-5; weak D call: TRBD2 (5 bases). The V gene lost 5 bases and the J gene lost 4 bases, with 11 bases spanning the gap. CDR1 and CDR2 from the germline V gene are SGHVS and FNYEAQ. The CDR3 extends over 13 amino acids. The CDR3 spells CASSPRRGETQYF. The CDR3 DNA reads TGTGCCAGCAGCCCACGCCGGGGAGAGACCCAGTACTTC.